The text below deals with one TCR beta chain. No antigen is known for it. Base qualities are not recorded, but no much larger clone differs from it by a single base. This specimen comes from a study of neoadjuvant anti-PD-1 for oral cavity cancer (dated by TCRdb to 2020 to 2022). About the study as a whole: Before undergoing curative-intent surgical resection, most patients got three to four biweekly nivolumab doses at 3 mg/kg. Patients who did not progress were given a fourth nivolumab dose at about day 43 and had definitive surgical resection on days 50-56. Under RECIST 1.1, a patient counted as a responder if showing complete response, partial response or stable disease, and as a non-responder if showing progression. The parent correlative cohort included some twelve patients, with a roughly 34% response rate.

What the research found in general, with its limitations: After neoadjuvant nivolumab, non-responders showed significantly higher T cell clonality (Gini index) in PBMCs than responders did. A higher pretreatment blood Treg/Th17 ratio correlated with both higher pretreatment blood TCRbeta clonality and lower post-treatment tumor TCRbeta clonality. TCR analyses included only a few patients per response group, and the authors called for larger cohorts for validation.

Per the publication, the time point label means: after neoadjuvant nivolumab, at surgical resection. Patients had been newly diagnosed with stage II-IVA oral cavity squamous cell carcinoma, and no prior systemic or radiation treatment had been given to the patients. Everyone in the cohort had locally advanced, HPV-negative oral cavity squamous cell carcinoma. No culture maintenance or expansion was done, as the peripheral blood mononuclear cells went straight to analysis. The samples were drawn from a longitudinal correlative study tied to a single-arm phase II trial testing neoadjuvant nivolumab in oral cavity squamous cell carcinoma. Subject-matched pre- and post-treatment PBMCs and tumors from three responders and three non-responders underwent genomic DNA-based TCRbeta sequencing. Peripheral blood mononuclear cells were collected before nivolumab treatment and were collected again after treatment, at the time of surgery. Genomic DNA was isolated from PBMCs using the Maxwell RSC DNA from Cells kit.

CDR1 and CDR2 are read off the germline V gene (reference sequence) as SEHNR and FQNEAQ. The CDR3 covers 18 residues, taking in both the cysteine and the phenylalanine. Just CDR3 DNA is preserved here, 54 bases in frame from base 1. V gives up 1 base and J gives up 0 bases, and the segment between their germline ends measures 13 bases. PBMC libraries used mostly approximately 480 ng of input genomic DNA for deep sequencing, with six replicates per sample. The immunoSEQ hsTCRbeta kit was used to prepare TCRbeta libraries according to the manufacturer's instructions. Sequencing of the completed libraries took place using an Illumina NovaSeq 6000 S4 flow cell after they had been pooled to around 3 nM. In the original analysis: The immunoSEQ Analyzer handled quality control and preprocessing of the raw data. The analysis was restricted to productive rearrangements, with each unique CDR3 amino acid sequence defining a clonotype. Using the R package tcR, the researchers computed the Gini-Simpson index as their estimate of repertoire clonality. Student's t test was used to compare Gini indices, and Pearson correlation was used to assess associations with tumor size change. TCRdb retrieved this table from immuneACCESS and kept in-frame rearrangements only. Not all clones are present; in checked studies, unresolved V genes account for under half, and no reason is known for the remainder. V and J calls and clone size follow that table, whereas D and trimming were derived from the DNA. The sample table records about 39,000 clones; about 76% of these occur just once. 4% to 5% of the sample goes to the ten largest clones.

The sequence was collected from a person between 35 and 79 years old with oral cavity squamous cell carcinoma. The sequenced sample was PBMCs, obtained after nivolumab (anti-PD-1) treatment. This chain joins TRBV7-9 to TRBJ2-6; the D gene cannot be resolved reliably. The CDR3 region: CASSLDGVPSSGANVLTF. In nucleotides, the sequence is TGTGCCAGCAGCTTAGATGGGGTCCCTTCCTCTGGGGCCAACGTCCTGACTTTC.